This T cell receptor beta chain derives from a study of blood T cell repertoires in COVID-19. Measured with immunoSEQ multiplex PCR; TCRdb has only the in-frame clones, and not every one. Altogether some 130,000 clones are present, around four fifths being singletons, with the ten largest covering under 20%. Grouping used clinical history reported by participants in a survey and questionnaire. Donors in Cohort 3 who had recovered were those with two negative PCRs, healthcare professional clearance, or resolution of their symptoms. Germline-derived CDR1 and CDR2 are SGHRS and YFSETQ. V lost 4 bases to trimming and J lost 8 bases; unmatched junction nucleotides: 14. CDR3 size: 15 residues.

The chain joins TRBV5-1 to TRBJ1-2; 7 bases fit TRBD1. Material for sequencing was PBMCs or T cells enriched from blood (not recorded which). The sequence came from a young man who had recovered from COVID-19. The CDR3 loop reads CASSQWDRQIGGYTF. The CDR3 DNA follows: TGCGCCAGCAGCCAATGGGACAGACAAATAGGGGGCTACACCTTC.